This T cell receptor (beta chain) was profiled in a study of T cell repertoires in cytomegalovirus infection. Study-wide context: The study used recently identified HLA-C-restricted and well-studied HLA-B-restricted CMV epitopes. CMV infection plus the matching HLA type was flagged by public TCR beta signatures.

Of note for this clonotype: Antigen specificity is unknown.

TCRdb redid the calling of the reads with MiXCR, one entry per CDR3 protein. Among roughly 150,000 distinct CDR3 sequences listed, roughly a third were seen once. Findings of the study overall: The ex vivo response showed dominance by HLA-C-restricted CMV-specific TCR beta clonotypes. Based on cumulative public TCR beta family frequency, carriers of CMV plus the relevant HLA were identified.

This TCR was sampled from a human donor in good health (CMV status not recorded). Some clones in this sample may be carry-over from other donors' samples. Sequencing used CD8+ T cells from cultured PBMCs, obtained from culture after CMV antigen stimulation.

In DNA form, the CDR3 reads TGCGCCAGCAGTTTTTCCCCAATGAGCTCCTACGAGCAGTACTTC. Protein sequence: CASSFSPMSSYEQYF. V is TRBV4-3 and J is TRBJ2-7; no definite D call. The CDR3 is 15 amino acids. CDR1 LGHNA and CDR2 YSLEER come from the germline V gene. Trimming stripped 6 bases from V and 0 bases from J, with 15 bases between.